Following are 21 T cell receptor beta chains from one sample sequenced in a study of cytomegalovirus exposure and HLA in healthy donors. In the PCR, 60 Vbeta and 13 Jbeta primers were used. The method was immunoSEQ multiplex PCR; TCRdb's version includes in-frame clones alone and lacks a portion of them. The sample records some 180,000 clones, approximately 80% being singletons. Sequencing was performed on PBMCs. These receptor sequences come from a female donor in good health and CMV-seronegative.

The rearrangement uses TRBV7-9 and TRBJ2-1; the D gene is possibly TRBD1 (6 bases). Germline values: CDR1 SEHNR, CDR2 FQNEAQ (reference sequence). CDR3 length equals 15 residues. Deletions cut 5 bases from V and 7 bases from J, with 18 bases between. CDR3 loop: CASSDFQGTFNEQFF. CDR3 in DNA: TGTGCCAGCAGCGACTTCCAGGGGACGTTTAATGAGCAGTTCTTC. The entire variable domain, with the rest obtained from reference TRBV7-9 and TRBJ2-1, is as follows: DTGVSQNPRHKITKRGQNVTFRCDPISEHNRLYWYRQTLGQGPEFLTYFQNEAQLEKSRLLSDRFSAERPKGSFSTLEIQRTEQGDSAMYLCASSDFQGTFNEQFFGPGTRLTVL.

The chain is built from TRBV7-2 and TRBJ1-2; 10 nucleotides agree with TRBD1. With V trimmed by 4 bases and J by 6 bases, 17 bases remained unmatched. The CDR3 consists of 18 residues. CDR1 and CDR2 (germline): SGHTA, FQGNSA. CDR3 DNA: TGTGCCAGCAGCTCTCGACAGGGGGCTGGGACTGGAAACCATGGCTACACCTTC. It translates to CASSSRQGAGTGNHGYTF.

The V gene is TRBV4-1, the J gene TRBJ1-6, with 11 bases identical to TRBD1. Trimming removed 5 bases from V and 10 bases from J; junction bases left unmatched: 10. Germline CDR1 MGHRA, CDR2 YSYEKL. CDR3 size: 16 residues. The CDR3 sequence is CASSAFVRDRGSPLHF. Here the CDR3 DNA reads TGCGCCAGCAGCGCCTTCGTCCGGGACAGGGGGTCACCCCTCCACTTT.

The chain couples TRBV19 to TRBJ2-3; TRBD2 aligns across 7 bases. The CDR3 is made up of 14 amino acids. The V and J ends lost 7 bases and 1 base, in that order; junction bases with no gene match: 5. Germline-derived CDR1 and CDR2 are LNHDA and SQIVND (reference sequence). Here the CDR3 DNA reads TGTGCCAGTACCCTGGGGGGGGGCACAGATACGCAGTATTTT. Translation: CASTLGGGTDTQYF.

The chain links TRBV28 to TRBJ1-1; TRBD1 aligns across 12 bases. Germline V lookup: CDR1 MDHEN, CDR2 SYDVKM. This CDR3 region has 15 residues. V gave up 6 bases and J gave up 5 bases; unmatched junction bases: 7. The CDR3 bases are TGTGCCAGCAGGGGACAGGGGGCGGGGAGTACTGAAGCTTTCTTT. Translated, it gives CASRGQGAGSTEAFF.

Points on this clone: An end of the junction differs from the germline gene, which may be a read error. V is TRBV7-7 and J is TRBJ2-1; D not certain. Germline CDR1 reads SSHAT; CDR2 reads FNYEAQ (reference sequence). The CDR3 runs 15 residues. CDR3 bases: TGTGCTAGCAGCAAGCAGCGAAGCTCCTACAATGAGCAGTTCTTC. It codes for CASSKQRSSYNEQFF. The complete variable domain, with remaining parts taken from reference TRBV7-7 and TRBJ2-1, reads GAGVSQSPRYKVTKRGQDVTLRCDPISSHATLYWYQQALGQGPEFLTYFNYEAQPDKSGLPSDRFSAERPEGSISTLTIQRTEQRDSAMYRCASSKQRSSYNEQFFGPGTRLTVL.

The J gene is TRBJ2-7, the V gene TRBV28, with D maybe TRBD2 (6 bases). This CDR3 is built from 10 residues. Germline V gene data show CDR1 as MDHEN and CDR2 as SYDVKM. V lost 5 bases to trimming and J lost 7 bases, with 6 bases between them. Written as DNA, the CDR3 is TGTGCCAGCAGTCGGGGGGAGCAGTACTTC. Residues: CASSRGEQYF. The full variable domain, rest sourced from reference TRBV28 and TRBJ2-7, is DVKVTQSSRYLVKRTGEKVFLECVQDMDHENMFWYRQDPGLGLRLIYFSYDVKMKEKGDIPEGYSVSREKKERFSLILESASTNQTSMYLCASSRGEQYFGPGTRLTVT.

The CDR3 sequence: CASSELGEDYIQETQYF. CDR3 nucleotide sequence: TGTGCCAGCAGTGAATTGGGTGAGGACTACATACAAGAGACCCAGTACTTC. The chain recombines TRBV2 with TRBJ2-5; D perhaps matches TRBD2 (6 bases). V lost 2 bases and J 2 bases, leaving 18 bases between the germline ends. The germline gives CDR1 SNHLY, CDR2 FYNNEI. CDR3 size: 17 residues.

CDR3 bases: TGCGCCAGCAGCTTTGACAGGGGAAACTATGGCTACACCTTC. The encoded protein is CASSFDRGNYGYTF. The J gene is TRBJ1-2, the V gene TRBV5-1, with TRBD1 identical over 8 bases. The J segment lost 2 bases and the V segment lost 2 bases, leaving 2 bases of the junction unmatched. CDR3 size: 14 residues. The germline V gene encodes CDR1 SGHRS and CDR2 YFSETQ.

This CDR3 is CASEQGAKFEAFF. The DNA of the CDR3 is TGTGCCAGCGAACAGGGGGCTAAATTCGAAGCTTTCTTT. The V call is TRBV6-1, the J call TRBJ1-1; 9 nucleotides align to TRBD1. The length of the CDR3 is 13 residues. The V segment lost 8 bases and the J segment 8 bases; nucleotides outside the gene matches: 9. CDR1 is MNHNS and CDR2 is SASEGT in the germline V gene.

The CDR3 loop reads CASNRRSSNYGYTF. CDR3 bases: TGTGCCAGTAATCGTAGGAGCTCTAACTATGGCTACACCTTC. J is TRBJ1-2 and V is TRBV19; no reliable D call. Trimming cost V 7 bases and J 0 bases, with 12 bases left between them. The CDR3 has 14 amino acids. Per the germline V gene, CDR1 is LNHDA and CDR2 is SQIVND (reference sequence).

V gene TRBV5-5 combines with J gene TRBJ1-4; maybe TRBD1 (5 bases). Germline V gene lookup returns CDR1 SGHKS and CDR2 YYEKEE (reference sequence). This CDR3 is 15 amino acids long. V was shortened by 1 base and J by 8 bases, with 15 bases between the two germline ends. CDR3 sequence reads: CASSLLPGVGEKLFF. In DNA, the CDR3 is TGTGCCAGCAGCTTGTTGCCGGGGGTTGGGGAAAAACTGTTTTTT.

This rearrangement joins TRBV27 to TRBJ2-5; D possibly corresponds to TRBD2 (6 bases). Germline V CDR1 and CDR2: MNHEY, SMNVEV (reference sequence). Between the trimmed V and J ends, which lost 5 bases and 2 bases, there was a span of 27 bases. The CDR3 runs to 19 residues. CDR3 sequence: CASSRYVTTQGGGQETQYF. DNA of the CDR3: TGTGCCAGCAGTCGATACGTTACTACGCAAGGAGGAGGGCAAGAGACCCAGTACTTC.

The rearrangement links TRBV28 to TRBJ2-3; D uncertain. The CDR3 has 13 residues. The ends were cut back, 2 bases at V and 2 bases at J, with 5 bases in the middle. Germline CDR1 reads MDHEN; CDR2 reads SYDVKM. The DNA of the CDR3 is TGTGCCAGCAGTTTACAGGTCACAGATACGCAGTATTTT. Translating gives CASSLQVTDTQYF.

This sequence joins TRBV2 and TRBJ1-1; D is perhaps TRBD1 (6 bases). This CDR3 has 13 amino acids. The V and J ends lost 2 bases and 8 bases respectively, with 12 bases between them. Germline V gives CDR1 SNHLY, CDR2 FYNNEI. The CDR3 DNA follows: TGTGCCAGCAGTGAAACGCATCAGGGGGAAGCTTTCTTT. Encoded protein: CASSETHQGEAFF.

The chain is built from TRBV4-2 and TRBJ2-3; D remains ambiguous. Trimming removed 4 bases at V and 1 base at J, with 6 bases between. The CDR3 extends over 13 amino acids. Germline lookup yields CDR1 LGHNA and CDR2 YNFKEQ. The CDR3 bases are TGTGCCAGCAGCCCCACTGGCACAGATACGCAGTATTTT. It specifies CASSPTGTDTQYF.

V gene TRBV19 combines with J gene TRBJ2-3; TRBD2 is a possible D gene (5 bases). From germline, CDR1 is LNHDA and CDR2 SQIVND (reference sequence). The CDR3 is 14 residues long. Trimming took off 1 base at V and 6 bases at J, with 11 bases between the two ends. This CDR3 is CASSIAPSWDTQYF. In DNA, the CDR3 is TGTGCCAGTAGTATAGCGCCTAGCTGGGATACGCAGTATTTT. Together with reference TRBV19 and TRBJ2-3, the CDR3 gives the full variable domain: DGGITQSPKYLFRKEGQNVTLSCEQNLNHDAMYWYRQDPGQGLRLIYYSQIVNDFQKGDIAEGYSVSREKKESFPLTVTSAQKNPTAFYLCASSIAPSWDTQYFGPGTRLTVL.

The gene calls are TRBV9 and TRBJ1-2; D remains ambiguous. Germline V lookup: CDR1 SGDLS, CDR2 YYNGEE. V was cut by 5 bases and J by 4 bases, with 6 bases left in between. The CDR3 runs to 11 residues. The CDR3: CASSSLYGYTF. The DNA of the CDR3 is TGTGCCAGCAGTTCACTCTATGGCTACACCTTC.

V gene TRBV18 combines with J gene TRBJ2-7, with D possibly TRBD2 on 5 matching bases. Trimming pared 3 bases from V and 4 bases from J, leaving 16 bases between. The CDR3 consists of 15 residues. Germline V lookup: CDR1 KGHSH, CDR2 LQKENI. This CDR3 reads CASSPRATKLYEQYF. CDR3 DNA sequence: TGTGCCAGCTCACCGCGGGCCACGAAGCTGTACGAGCAGTACTTC.

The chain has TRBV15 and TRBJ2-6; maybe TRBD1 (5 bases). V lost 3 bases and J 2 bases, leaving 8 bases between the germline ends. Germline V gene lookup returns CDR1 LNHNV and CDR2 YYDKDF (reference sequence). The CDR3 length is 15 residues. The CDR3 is CATSSRDPGANVLTF. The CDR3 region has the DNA TGTGCCACCAGCAGCAGGGATCCTGGGGCCAACGTCCTGACTTTC.

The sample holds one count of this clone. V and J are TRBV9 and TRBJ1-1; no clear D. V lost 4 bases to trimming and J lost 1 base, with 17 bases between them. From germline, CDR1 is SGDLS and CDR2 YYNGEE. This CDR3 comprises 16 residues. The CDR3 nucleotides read TGTGCCAGCAGCATGGGCTCTTGGATTGGGAACACTGAAGCTTTCTTT. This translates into CASSMGSWIGNTEAFF. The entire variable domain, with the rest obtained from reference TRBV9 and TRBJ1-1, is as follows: DSGVTQTPKHLITATGQRVTLRCSPRSGDLSVYWYQQSLDQGLQFLIQYYNGEERAKGNILERFSAQQFPDLHSELNLSSLELGDSALYFCASSMGSWIGNTEAFFGQGTRLTVV.